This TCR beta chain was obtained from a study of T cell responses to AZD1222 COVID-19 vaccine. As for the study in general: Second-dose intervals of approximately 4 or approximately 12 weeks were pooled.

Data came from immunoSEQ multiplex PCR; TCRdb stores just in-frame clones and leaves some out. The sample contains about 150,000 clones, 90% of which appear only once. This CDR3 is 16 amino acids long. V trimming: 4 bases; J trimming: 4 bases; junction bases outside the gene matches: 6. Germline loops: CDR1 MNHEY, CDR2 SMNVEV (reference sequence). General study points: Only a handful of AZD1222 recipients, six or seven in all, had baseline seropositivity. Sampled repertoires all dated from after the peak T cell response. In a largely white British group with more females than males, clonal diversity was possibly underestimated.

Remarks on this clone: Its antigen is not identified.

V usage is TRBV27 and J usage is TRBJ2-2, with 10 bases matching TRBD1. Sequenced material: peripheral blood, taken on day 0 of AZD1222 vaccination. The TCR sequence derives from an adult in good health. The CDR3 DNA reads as TGTGCCAGCAGTTCCGACAGGGGGCTGGGCACCGGGGAGCTGTTTTTT. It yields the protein CASSSDRGLGTGELFF.